What follows are 25 T cell receptor beta chains derived from one specimen sequenced in a study of OX40 agonist ivuxolimab in advanced cancers. Clones were sequenced by immunoSEQ multiplex PCR, and TCRdb holds only the in-frame ones, with some missing. The sample includes almost 70,000 clones, roughly 89% of them seen just once. Sample: CD4+ or CD8+ T cells sorted from blood, taken in a trial of the OX40 agonist ivuxolimab. The receptors derive from an adult with an advanced solid tumor such as melanoma, head and neck, liver or kidney cancer.

Only one count was recorded for this clone. V usage is TRBV7-8 and J usage is TRBJ2-1, with D perhaps TRBD2 (5 bases). CDR1 and CDR2 (germline): SGHVS, FQNEAQ. The CDR3 runs to 14 residues. V lost 2 bases, J lost 6 bases, and 11 bases lay in between. The CDR3 DNA sequence: TGTGCCAGCAGCTTAAGATGGGAGCTCAATGAGCAGTTCTTC. Protein product: CASSLRWELNEQFF.

The chain combines TRBV11-2 with TRBJ2-2, with 10 bases lining up with TRBD1. Trimming took 2 bases from V and 6 from J; bases not matched to a gene: 12. CDR1 is SGHAT, CDR2 FQNNGV, per germline. The CDR3 has 18 residues. CDR3 bases: TGTGCCAGCAGCTTACGGGACAGGGGAACACTAGGGGCCGGGGAGCTGTTTTTT. Translation gives CASSLRDRGTLGAGELFF.

The gene calls are TRBV18 and TRBJ1-5; possible D gene TRBD1, 6 bases. The V and J ends lost 5 bases and 1 base respectively, with 9 bases between them. CDR1 and CDR2 (germline): KGHSH, LQKENI. The CDR3 is 14 amino acids. CDR3 bases: TGTGCCAGCTCATCGGGACAAAGCAATCAGCCCCAGCATTTT. It is translated as CASSSGQSNQPQHF. The full variable domain, rest sourced from reference TRBV18 and TRBJ1-5, is NAGVMQNPRHLVRRRGQEARLRCSPMKGHSHVYWYRQLPEEGLKFMVYLQKENIIDESGMPKERFSAEFPKEGPSILRIQQVVRGDSAAYFCASSSGQSNQPQHFGDGTRLSIL.

The rearrangement links TRBV7-8 to TRBJ1-4; no reliable D call. V lost 5 bases and J 1 base, leaving 14 bases between the germline ends. CDR1 is SGHVS and CDR2 is FQNEAQ in the germline V gene. The CDR3 length is 16 residues. This chain's CDR3 is CASSPRRRQTNEKLFF. CDR3 coding DNA: TGTGCCAGCAGCCCCCGCCGAAGACAAACTAATGAAAAACTGTTTTTT.

V and J are TRBV18 and TRBJ2-7; TRBD1 or TRBD2 may be the D gene (5 bases each). The CDR3 is 14 amino acids. The germline V gene encodes CDR1 KGHSH and CDR2 LQKENI. V was clipped by 6 bases and J by 7 bases, with 19 bases between them. The CDR3 coding sequence is TGTGCCAGCTCCCCCGGGACCATATCATCGGAGCAGTACTTC. This encodes CASSPGTISSEQYF.

This clone was found a few times. The rearrangement uses TRBV27 and TRBJ2-1; 9 bases are a match to TRBD2. The CDR3 covers 14 residues. The germline CDR1 and CDR2 sequences are MNHEY and SMNVEV (reference sequence). V lost 2 bases and J lost 6; bases outside the gene matches: 2. The CDR3 here is CASSLELAGNEQFF. CDR3 DNA sequence: TGTGCCAGCAGTTTAGAACTAGCGGGCAATGAGCAGTTCTTC.

The chain carries TRBV10-2 and TRBJ2-6; D call uncertain. V gave up 0 bases and J gave up 2 bases, with 5 bases separating them. The germline V gene encodes CDR1 WSHSY and CDR2 SAAADI. The length of the CDR3 is 15 residues. CDR3 in amino acids: CASSESRAGANVLTF. CDR3 DNA sequence: TGCGCCAGCAGTGAGTCACGGGCTGGGGCCAACGTCCTGACTTTC.

The rearrangement joins TRBV28 to TRBJ2-7; 7 bases are a match to TRBD1. V lost 5 bases and J lost 2; bases outside the gene matches: 3. The CDR3 spans 13 residues. The germline V gene encodes CDR1 MDHEN and CDR2 SYDVKM. The CDR3: CASSPGQTYEQYF. The DNA of the CDR3 is TGTGCCAGCAGTCCGGGACAGACCTACGAGCAGTACTTC. Supplemented by reference TRBV28 and TRBJ2-7, the full variable domain reads DVKVTQSSRYLVKRTGEKVFLECVQDMDHENMFWYRQDPGLGLRLIYFSYDVKMKEKGDIPEGYSVSREKKERFSLILESASTNQTSMYLCASSPGQTYEQYFGPGTRLTVT.

This chain joins TRBV9 and TRBJ2-7, with D perhaps TRBD1 (5 bases). Per germline, CDR1 SGDLS and CDR2 YYNGEE. V gave up 0 bases and J gave up 2 bases, with 12 bases separating them. This CDR3 spans 15 amino acids. The CDR3 DNA sequence: TGTGCCAGCAGCGTAGGCGCGACAGTAACCTACGAGCAGTACTTC. Translating it yields CASSVGATVTYEQYF.

This rearrangement joins TRBV6-5 to TRBJ2-7; TRBD1 aligns across 9 bases. Trimming cost V 2 bases and J 3 bases; bases outside gene matches: 5. The CDR3 runs to 15 residues. Germline V lookup: CDR1 MNHEY, CDR2 SVGAGI. The CDR3 sequence is CASSYRETGGYEQYF. The CDR3 coding sequence is TGTGCCAGCAGTTACCGAGAGACAGGGGGCTACGAGCAGTACTTC.

This chain links TRBV5-4 with TRBJ1-5; D unclear. The germline CDR1 and CDR2 sequences are SGHNT and YYREEE (reference sequence). The CDR3 runs 14 residues. The V and J ends lost 5 bases and 0 bases respectively, with 9 bases between them. CDR3 region: CASSDTPSNQPQHF. In DNA, the CDR3 is TGTGCCAGCAGTGACACTCCTAGCAATCAGCCCCAGCATTTT.

This chain links TRBV7-2 with TRBJ2-2; TRBD1 agrees at 9 bases. Germline CDR1 reads SGHTA; CDR2 reads FQGNSA. After removal of 5 bases from V and 4 bases from J, the junction contained 8 bases not matched to a gene. This CDR3 spans 16 amino acids. The CDR3 DNA is TGTGCCAGCAGCCTCACCGGGACAGGGTCCACCGGGGAGCTGTTTTTT. As protein: CASSLTGTGSTGELFF.

The V call is TRBV10-1, the J call TRBJ1-2; D not certain. CDR3 length equals 12 residues. The germline V gene has CDR1 WNHNN and CDR2 SYGVQD (reference sequence). Trimming took 6 bases from V and 7 from J, leaving 12 bases between them. The CDR3 DNA sequence: TGCGCCAGCAGGCGACGGTCGGGTGGCTACACCTTC. Its translation: CASRRRSGGYTF.

V gene TRBV7-2 combines with J gene TRBJ2-7; 7 bases line up with TRBD1. Germline CDR1 and CDR2: SGHTA and FQGNSA. The CDR3 contains 17 residues. V shed 2 bases, J shed 5 bases, and the junction held 15 bases outside the gene matches. The CDR3 DNA reads as TGTGCCAGCAGCTTAAAAGGACAGGCCGGGAATATCCACGAGCAGTACTTC. Protein sequence: CASSLKGQAGNIHEQYF.

The chain recombines TRBV28 with TRBJ2-5; TRBD2 matches 9 bases. V shed 2 bases, J shed 9 bases, and the junction held 13 bases outside the gene matches. Germline CDR1 is MDHEN and CDR2 is SYDVKM. The CDR3 length is 16 residues. As DNA, the CDR3 is TGTGCCAGCAGTTTAGGAGCGGGAGGCCCTTTTAGGGCCCAGTACTTC. Its translation is CASSLGAGGPFRAQYF.

The CDR3 DNA is TGTGCCAGCAGACCTAGGCTGAGACTAGCGGGAAGCACAGATACGCAGTATTTT. This encodes CASRPRLRLAGSTDTQYF. The chain carries TRBV7-9 and TRBJ2-3; TRBD2 matches at 11 bases. Germline-derived CDR1 and CDR2 are SEHNR and FQNEAQ (reference sequence). The CDR3 sequence is 18 residues long. Germline trimming cut 6 bases from V and 0 bases from J; bases unmatched to any gene: 11.

This clone was seen only once. V usage is TRBV6-1 and J usage is TRBJ1-3; D gene uncertain. The ends were cut back, 7 bases at V and 0 bases at J, with 13 bases in the middle. Germline V gives CDR1 MNHNS, CDR2 SASEGT. The CDR3 spans 15 residues. The CDR3 is CASTQAGNSGNTIYF. CDR3 sequence (DNA): TGTGCCAGCACCCAGGCTGGGAACTCTGGAAACACCATATATTTT.

V gene TRBV5-1 combines with J gene TRBJ2-1; D might be TRBD1 (6 bases). The V gene's germline CDR1 is SGHRS and CDR2 YFSETQ. This CDR3 comprises 16 residues. V shed 2 bases and J shed 4 bases, with 16 bases lying between them. CDR3 DNA sequence: TGCGCCAGCAGCTTTACCACCGGGACACCTTACAATGAGCAGTTCTTC. It is translated as CASSFTTGTPYNEQFF.

This chain joins TRBV9 and TRBJ1-4; D perhaps matches TRBD1 (6 bases). The CDR3 spans 14 residues. Germline-derived CDR1 and CDR2 are SGDLS and YYNGEE. V lost 4 bases, J lost 8 bases, and 15 bases lay in between. The CDR3 DNA reads TGTGCCAGCAGCCCACAGGGTGCGAAGGAAAAACTGTTTTTT. Translation gives CASSPQGAKEKLFF.

This clone was recorded only once. The V call is TRBV7-3, the J call TRBJ2-2, with D possibly being TRBD1 (5 bases). Germline CDR1 and CDR2: SGHTA and FQGTGA. The CDR3 is made up of 14 amino acids. Trimming stripped 6 bases from V and 7 bases from J, with 15 bases between. Written as DNA, the CDR3 is TGTGCCAGCAGTCCTCAGGGTTACGGCGGGGAGCTGTTTTTT. Translation gives CASSPQGYGGELFF.

The chain couples TRBV7-2 to TRBJ2-3, with a possible D match to TRBD2 (7 bases). The CDR3 covers 15 residues. Trimming took 4 bases from V and 5 from J, leaving 16 bases between them. The germline V gene has CDR1 SGHTA and CDR2 FQGNSA. In DNA, the CDR3 is TGTGCCAGCAGCTGGGGGGGGGCGGAGATAGATACGCAGTATTTT. Translated: CASSWGGAEIDTQYF.

The chain recombines TRBV7-2 with TRBJ2-1; D is uncertain. The CDR3 is 13 residues long. CDR1 is SGHTA and CDR2 is FQGNSA in the germline V gene. V dropped 6 bases and J dropped 7 bases, with 13 bases sitting between them. The CDR3 is CASSSTRENEQFF. DNA for the CDR3: TGTGCCAGCAGTTCTACCCGAGAGAATGAGCAGTTCTTC. The full variable domain, rest sourced from reference TRBV7-2 and TRBJ2-1, is GAGVSQSPSNKVTEKGKDVELRCDPISGHTALYWYRQSLGQGLEFLIYFQGNSAPDKSGLPSDRFSAERTGGSVSTLTIQRTQQEDSAVYLCASSSTRENEQFFGPGTRLTVL.

The chain recombines TRBV6-1 with TRBJ2-7, with a tentative D call TRBD2 (6 bases). The CDR3 has 14 amino acids. Germline V gene sequence: CDR1 MNHNS, CDR2 SASEGT. V dropped 11 bases and J dropped 7 bases, with 24 bases sitting between them. This CDR3 is CACRTGQVGGEQYF. CDR3 coding DNA: TGTGCCTGTAGGACGGGCCAGGTTGGGGGGGAGCAGTACTTC.

This clone was observed a single time. The genes are TRBV7-2 and TRBJ2-7; 7 bases are shared with TRBD2. Trimming at V came to 2 bases and at J to 3 bases, leaving 7 bases not matched to a gene. This CDR3 is 15 amino acids long. In germline, CDR1 is SGHTA, CDR2 FQGNSA. The CDR3 spells CASSLSLAVSYEQYF. In DNA form, the CDR3 reads TGTGCCAGCAGCTTATCCCTAGCGGTAAGCTACGAGCAGTACTTC.

This rearrangement joins TRBV11-2 to TRBJ1-2; D unresolved. Trimming removed 5 bases from V and 4 bases from J, with 8 bases in between. Germline CDR1 reads SGHAT; CDR2 reads FQNNGV. The CDR3 has 12 amino acids. CDR3 sequence: CASSLGVYGYTF. For the CDR3, the DNA is TGTGCCAGCAGCCTGGGAGTCTATGGCTACACCTTC.